The source of this T cell receptor (beta chain) is a study of T cell responses to AZD1222 COVID-19 vaccine. Study-level points and caveats: Possibly, clonal diversity was underestimated; donors were largely white British and included more females.

Profiling relied on immunoSEQ multiplex PCR, and the TCRdb table lists in-frame clones only, not all of them. The data contain tens of thousands of clones, 85% to 95% of them singletons. The CDR3 has 15 amino acids. V lost 0 bases, J lost 8 bases, and 4 bases stayed unmatched. Looked up from germline, CDR1 is SEHNR and CDR2 is FQNEAQ (reference sequence). Concerning this clone itself: Its antigen is still unknown.

The sequence was obtained from an adult in good health. This chain connects TRBV7-9 to TRBJ2-3; 11 nucleotides agree with TRBD2. The sample in question was peripheral blood, obtained on day 0 of AZD1222 vaccination. The CDR3 nucleotides are TGTGCCAGCAGCTTAGCTAGCGGGGGGGCCGTTACGCAGTATTTT. It codes for CASSLASGGAVTQYF.